One sample yielded the 29 T cell receptor beta chains listed below, sequenced in a study of T-cell memory formation after mild COVID-19. TCRdb reanalysed the 5' RACE reads using MiXCR and keeps one entry per CDR3 protein. The sample has about 400,000 distinct CDR3 sequences, about 24% seen once. The specimen was PBMCs or a T cell subset sorted from them (not recorded which). These receptors originate from an adult woman who had mild COVID-19 (a few samples of this study predate the infection). Cell type and time point are not known.

CDR3 nucleotides: TGTGCCAGCAGCTTTGGCCCGCCGGATCCCCAGTACTTC. Translating it yields CASSFGPPDPQYF. The J gene is TRBJ2-5, the V gene TRBV7-2; D gene uncertain. Trimming removed 3 bases at V and 9 bases at J, with 14 bases between. Germline V gene sequence: CDR1 SGHTA, CDR2 FQGNSA. The CDR3 sequence is 13 residues long.

In this sample, this clonotype turned up a few times. The rearrangement links TRBV20-1 to TRBJ1-1, with D uncertain. This CDR3 has 12 amino acids. The germline V gene encodes CDR1 DFQATT and CDR2 SNEGSKA (reference sequence). CDR3 sequence (DNA): TGCAGGGCGCGTGTGTCGAACACTGAAGCTTTCTTT. This sequence encodes CRARVSNTEAFF.

The table lists this clonotype with a count of one. The chain has TRBV3-1 and TRBJ1-2; tentative D call: TRBD1 (5 bases). Germline CDR1 is LGHDT and CDR2 is YNNKEL (reference sequence). V dropped 1 base and J dropped 1 base, with 10 bases sitting between them. The CDR3 spans 15 residues. DNA for the CDR3: TGTGCCAGCAGCCAAGGGGGACCTCTTAACTATGGCTACACCTTC. Amino acid sequence: CASSQGGPLNYGYTF.

CDR3 bases: TGTGCCACCACCCAGTTGGGAGGCTCGTATGGCTACACCTTC. Amino acid sequence: CATTQLGGSYGYTF. The chain couples TRBV10-3 to TRBJ1-2; D is ambiguous. V dropped 10 bases and J dropped 5 bases, with 20 bases sitting between them. The CDR3 spans 14 residues. Germline CDR1 ENHRY, CDR2 SYGVKD.

This chain uses TRBV7-6 with TRBJ2-3; D is uncertain. CDR3 length equals 15 residues. Trimming took 4 bases from V and 3 from J, leaving 14 bases between them. Per germline, CDR1 SGHVS and CDR2 FNYEAQ. The CDR3 here is CASSSEVQKTDTQYF. DNA for the CDR3: TGTGCCAGCAGCTCAGAGGTACAGAAAACAGATACGCAGTATTTT.

This clonotype was counted between two and nine times. The V call is TRBV7-8, the J call TRBJ2-3; TRBD2 matches 7 bases. The CDR3 consists of 15 residues. V trimming: 1 base; J trimming: 6 bases; junction bases outside the gene matches: 7. CDR1 and CDR2 (germline): SGHVS, FQNEAQ. The CDR3 reads CASSLGGRGRDTQYF. The DNA of the CDR3 is TGTGCCAGCAGCTTAGGGGGGAGGGGAAGGGATACGCAGTATTTT.

V is TRBV12-3 or TRBV12-4 and J is TRBJ2-2; the D gene is possibly TRBD1 (6 bases). The CDR3 has 13 amino acids. V lost 3 bases to trimming and J lost 6 bases, with 8 bases between them. CDR3 nucleotide sequence: TGTGCCAGCAGTTTTAAGGGGGCCGGGGAGCTGTTTTTT. It is translated as CASSFKGAGELFF.

There are a few counts of this clonotype. The CDR3 nucleotides are TGCGCCAGCAGCAGCTTTAGTTACGACAATGAGCAGTTCTTC. Its translation: CASSSFSYDNEQFF. V usage is TRBV5-1 and J usage is TRBJ2-1, with no clear D. Deletions cut 4 bases from V and 5 bases from J, with 13 bases between. The CDR3 sequence is 14 residues long. The V gene's germline CDR1 is SGHRS and CDR2 YFSETQ.

The chain links TRBV11-3 to TRBJ2-7; the match to TRBD2 covers 9 bases. Per germline, CDR1 SGHNT and CDR2 YENEEA. The CDR3 consists of 15 residues. Losses at the gene ends were 5 bases for V and 0 bases for J; bases not matched to a gene: 5. This CDR3 is CASSPRTSDSYEQYF. For the CDR3, the DNA is TGTGCCAGCAGCCCGCGGACTAGCGACTCCTACGAGCAGTACTTC.

This chain links TRBV12-3 or TRBV12-4 with TRBJ2-5; D is unclear. Trimming pared 1 base from V and 7 bases from J, leaving 16 bases between. CDR3 length: 15 residues. CDR3 amino acids: CASSLGAQGSWTQYF. The CDR3 bases are TGTGCCAGCAGTTTAGGCGCACAAGGATCGTGGACCCAGTACTTC.

In this sample, this clonotype turned up a few times. The chain employs TRBV7-9 and TRBJ1-4, with D maybe TRBD1 (5 bases). V lost 4 bases to trimming and J lost 6 bases, with 12 bases between them. This CDR3 contains 14 residues. Germline V CDR1 and CDR2: SEHNR, FQNEAQ (reference sequence). DNA of the CDR3: TGTGCCAGCAGCTCCCCAGGGTGGGATGAAAAACTGTTTTTT. Its protein is CASSSPGWDEKLFF.

This chain links TRBV18 with TRBJ2-1; TRBD2 matches 8 bases. The CDR3 is 15 amino acids. CDR1 is KGHSH and CDR2 is LQKENI in the germline V gene. V was clipped by 3 bases and J by 7 bases; unmatched bases: 8. The CDR3 bases are TGTGCCAGCTCACCCCCTCCGGGGGGGAAGAATGAGCAGTTCTTC. It codes for CASSPPPGGKNEQFF.

This clonotype was seen more than once but under ten times. The J gene is TRBJ2-1, the V gene TRBV29-1; D ambiguous. The CDR3 is made up of 16 amino acids. Germline V gene data show CDR1 as SQVTM and CDR2 as ANQGSEA. V shed 4 bases and J shed 5 bases, with 21 bases lying between them. In DNA form, the CDR3 reads TGCAGCGTTGTAGTGAGACCCCTATCAGGTGACAATGAGCAGTTCTTC. Its protein is CSVVVRPLSGDNEQFF.

This clonotype has more than one count but fewer than ten. The rearrangement links TRBV4-1 to TRBJ2-1; possible D gene TRBD1, 6 bases. This CDR3 comprises 13 residues. In germline, CDR1 is MGHRA, CDR2 YSYEKL. V lost 5 bases to trimming and J lost 5 bases, with 10 bases between them. The CDR3 reads CASSTGQNNEQFF. The DNA of the CDR3 is TGCGCCAGCAGCACGGGACAAAACAATGAGCAGTTCTTC.

With respect to this clonotype: An end of the junction does not agree with germline; a read error may underlie this. The genes are TRBV30 and TRBJ2-7; D is possibly TRBD1 (6 bases). The CDR3 contains 11 residues. Germline CDR1 and CDR2: GTSNPN and SVGIG (reference sequence). The CDR3 DNA sequence: TGTGCCTGGAGTGGCGACCAGGGGCTCGGTTTC. Encoded protein: CAWSGDQGLGF.

V usage is TRBV20-1 and J usage is TRBJ2-7; 8 bases are a match to TRBD1. V lost 0 bases, J lost 2 bases, and 6 bases stayed unmatched. Germline CDR1 is DFQATT and CDR2 is SNEGSKA (reference sequence). CDR3 length: 15 amino acids. The CDR3 DNA reads as TGCAGTGCTAGAGATTCTAGGACAGGGACCTACGAGCAGTACTTC. This sequence encodes CSARDSRTGTYEQYF.

The chain uses TRBV5-5 and TRBJ2-5, with D perhaps matching TRBD1 (7 bases). There are 15 residues in the CDR3. The germline gives CDR1 SGHKS, CDR2 YYEKEE (reference sequence). Between the trimmed V and J ends, which lost 7 bases and 3 bases, there was a span of 19 bases. CDR3 nucleotide sequence: TGTGCCAGCGCTATGACAGGGACTTACAAAGAGACCCAGTACTTC. Residues: CASAMTGTYKETQYF.

This clonotype showed up just a few times. The CDR3 DNA reads as TGTGCCAGCAGCTTAAATAGCTTGGGACAGGTGGACCAGGGGGCCAACGTCCTGACTTTC. Protein product: CASSLNSLGQVDQGANVLTF. The chain combines TRBV11-1 with TRBJ2-6; 8 bases match TRBD1. The CDR3 loop spans 20 amino acids. Germline V gives CDR1 SGHAT, CDR2 FQDESV (reference sequence). Trimming at V came to 2 bases and at J to 4 bases, leaving 16 bases not matched to a gene.

This clonotype was counted many times. The chain uses TRBV4-1 and TRBJ1-1, with TRBD1 identical over 8 bases. The trim removed 5 bases at V and 0 bases at J, leaving 2 bases unmatched. The CDR3 sequence is 14 residues long. Per the germline V gene, CDR1 is MGHRA and CDR2 is YSYEKL. The CDR3 bases are TGCGCCAGCAGCAGGACAGGGCTGAACACTGAAGCTTTCTTT. Protein: CASSRTGLNTEAFF.

The chain links TRBV11-2 to TRBJ2-1; 7 bases fit TRBD2. V shed 1 base and J 14 bases; nucleotides not matched to a gene: 8. CDR1 is SGHAT, CDR2 FQNNGV, per germline. This CDR3 spans 13 amino acids. CDR3 loop: CASSLGAAGVKFF. The CDR3 bases are TGTGCCAGCAGCTTAGGGGCCGCGGGGGTAAAGTTCTTC.

A few counts support this clonotype. This chain links TRBV24-1 with TRBJ2-1; 9 bases align to TRBD1. The CDR3 length is 13 residues. The ends lost 5 bases at V and 9 bases at J; junction bases unmatched: 4. Per germline, CDR1 KGHDR and CDR2 SFDVKD. The CDR3 here is CATSGQGESEQFF. For the CDR3, the DNA is TGTGCCACCAGTGGACAGGGGGAGAGTGAGCAGTTCTTC.

V and J are TRBV27 and TRBJ1-2, with D uncertain. V dropped 4 bases and J dropped 6 bases, with 12 bases sitting between them. The length of the CDR3 is 13 residues. Germline CDR1 and CDR2: MNHEY and SMNVEV (reference sequence). The CDR3 spells CASSWTASDGYTF. CDR3 nucleotide sequence: TGTGCCAGCAGTTGGACGGCCTCTGATGGCTACACCTTC.

This clonotype was observed a few times. The CDR3 DNA reads TGTGCCACCAGTGACCAGACCTTTGGTGAGCAGTACTTC. Translating gives CATSDQTFGEQYF. The chain carries TRBV24-1 and TRBJ2-7; D is unresolved. Germline CDR1 KGHDR, CDR2 SFDVKD. V lost 4 bases, J lost 7 bases, and 13 bases lay in between. This CDR3 has 13 residues.

The chain has TRBV4-3 and TRBJ2-2, with 14 bases identical to TRBD2. In germline, CDR1 is LGHNA, CDR2 YSLEER. CDR3 length: 17 amino acids. V shed 1 base, J shed 6 bases, and the junction held 4 bases outside the gene matches. Here the CDR3 DNA reads TGCGCCAGCAGCCAAGTTAGGGGACTAGCGGGAGCCGGGGAGCTGTTTTTT. Protein sequence: CASSQVRGLAGAGELFF.

The chain uses TRBV29-1 and TRBJ2-7; 7 bases fit TRBD1. The CDR3 sequence is 12 residues long. The trim removed 6 bases at V and 3 bases at J, leaving 5 bases unmatched. Germline V gene data show CDR1 as SQVTM and CDR2 as ANQGSEA. CDR3 nucleotides: TGCAGCGTCGTGGGGGACAGCTACGAGCAGTACTTC. Translated, it gives CSVVGDSYEQYF.

This chain uses TRBV27 with TRBJ1-1; no reliable D call. The CDR3 totals 14 residues. V was clipped by 2 bases and J by 1 base, with 8 bases between them. In germline, CDR1 is MNHEY, CDR2 SMNVEV (reference sequence). The CDR3 protein is CASSLDVGNTEAFF. CDR3 bases: TGTGCCAGCAGTTTAGATGTCGGGAACACTGAAGCTTTCTTT.

The gene calls are TRBV5-1 and TRBJ1-1; weak D call: TRBD1 (5 bases). Looked up from germline, CDR1 is SGHRS and CDR2 is YFSETQ. V gave up 0 bases and J gave up 7 bases, with 10 bases separating them. CDR3 size: 13 residues. CDR3 DNA: TGCGCCAGCAGCTTGGAGGGGTCAATTGAAGCTTTCTTT. It specifies CASSLEGSIEAFF.

The table lists this clonotype with a few counts. This chain joins TRBV12-3 or TRBV12-4 and TRBJ2-3; no firm D call. Trimming pared 4 bases from V and 0 bases from J, leaving 8 bases between. The CDR3 is 14 amino acids. CDR3 coding DNA: TGTGCCAGCAGTTCTACGACCAGCACAGATACGCAGTATTTT. Translation gives CASSSTTSTDTQYF.

This chain joins TRBV6-5 and TRBJ2-2, with D possibly being TRBD2 (5 bases). CDR1 is MNHEY, CDR2 SVGAGI, per germline. This CDR3 contains 14 residues. CDR3 region: CERSRTIITGELFF. The DNA of the CDR3 is TGTGAGCGGAGTAGGACGATCATCACCGGGGAGCTGTTTTTT.